Following are 20 T cell receptor beta chains from one sample sequenced in a study of graft-versus-host responses after intestinal transplantation. TCRdb's table, derived via immunoSEQ multiplex PCR, lists solely in-frame clones and lacks some. This sample has about 82,000 clones, with 90% to 95% found just once. The antigens of these receptors remain unknown. Sequenced here: unstimulated CD4+ T cells sorted from spleen or lymph node cells, sampled before intestinal transplant. The receptors come from a human donor who received an intestinal transplant.

This clone was detected only once. The chain carries TRBV9 and TRBJ1-3, with 7 bases lining up with TRBD1. Germline lookup yields CDR1 SGDLS and CDR2 YYNGEE. The V segment lost 0 bases and the J segment 4 bases; nucleotides outside the gene matches: 4. CDR3 length equals 15 residues. CDR3 region: CASSVEGARGNTIYF. The CDR3 coding sequence is TGTGCCAGCAGCGTAGAGGGGGCGCGAGGAAACACCATATATTTT.

As regards this clone: A junction end diverges from the germline sequence, so it may reflect a read error. This sequence joins TRBV10-3 and TRBJ1-2; D is perhaps TRBD1 (6 bases). In germline, CDR1 is ENHRY, CDR2 SYGVKD. CDR3 length equals 12 residues. This CDR3 is CATLGQIYGYTF. The CDR3, as DNA: TGCGCGACGTTGGGACAAATCTATGGCTACACCTTC.

The V gene is TRBV5-6, the J gene TRBJ2-4, with 8 nucleotides matching TRBD2. The J segment lost 0 bases and the V segment lost 0 bases, leaving 5 bases of the junction unmatched. Germline V gives CDR1 SGHDT, CDR2 YYEEEE. This CDR3 region has 17 residues. The CDR3 protein is CASSLAERGLAKNIQYF. CDR3 DNA: TGTGCCAGCAGCTTGGCCGAGCGGGGGTTAGCCAAAAACATTCAGTACTTC.

The chain is built from TRBV19 and TRBJ2-1; 12 bases agree with TRBD2. This CDR3 has 16 residues. V dropped 3 bases and J dropped 8; count of bases not matched to a gene: 8. CDR1 LNHDA and CDR2 SQIVND come from the germline V gene (reference sequence). The CDR3 protein is CASSISGTSGSHEQFF. The CDR3, as DNA: TGTGCCAGTAGTATTTCCGGGACTAGCGGGTCCCATGAGCAGTTCTTC.

This chain joins TRBV14 and TRBJ2-7; 10 bases line up with TRBD1. CDR1 SGHDN and CDR2 FVKESK come from the germline V gene. After removal of 4 bases from V and 2 bases from J, the junction contained 8 bases not matched to a gene. This CDR3 comprises 16 residues. CDR3 coding DNA: TGTGCCAGCAGCCTTCTTGCTGGACAGGGGGCCTACGAGCAGTACTTC. It yields the protein CASSLLAGQGAYEQYF.

The chain combines TRBV11-2 with TRBJ2-7, with D possibly being TRBD2 (6 bases). Germline V lookup: CDR1 SGHAT, CDR2 FQNNGV. The ends were cut back, 4 bases at V and 4 bases at J, with 17 bases in the middle. The CDR3 covers 15 residues. CDR3 coding DNA: TGTGCCAGCAGCTCTTTAGGAAGCGGGTCATACGAGCAGTACTTC. This codes for CASSSLGSGSYEQYF.

The CDR3 region has the DNA TGTGCCACCATGGGGCAGCGGGGACAGCCCCAGCATTTT. This gives the protein CATMGQRGQPQHF. The chain carries TRBV19 and TRBJ1-5; maybe TRBD1 (5 bases). Germline CDR1 and CDR2: LNHDA and SQIVND (reference sequence). The V and J ends lost 10 bases and 7 bases respectively, with 17 bases between them. CDR3 length equals 13 residues. The full variable domain, completed using reference TRBV19 and TRBJ1-5, is DGGITQSPKYLFRKEGQNVTLSCEQNLNHDAMYWYRQDPGQGLRLIYYSQIVNDFQKGDIAEGYSVSREKKESFPLTVTSAQKNPTAFYLCATMGQRGQPQHFGDGTRLSIL.

The V gene is TRBV7-2, the J gene TRBJ1-1, with D tentatively TRBD1 (6 bases). CDR1 SGHTA and CDR2 FQGNSA come from the germline V gene. With 1 base removed from V and 10 bases from J, the gap between germline ends came to 19 bases. CDR3 size: 15 residues. CDR3 sequence reads: CASSLVGGALSRAFF. The CDR3 region has the DNA TGTGCCAGCAGCTTAGTAGGGGGGGCGCTTTCTCGAGCTTTCTTT.

V is TRBV6-1 and J is TRBJ2-7; 9 nucleotides match TRBD1. The CDR3 covers 14 residues. The V gene's germline CDR1 is MNHNS and CDR2 SASEGT. Unmatched junction bases numbered 4, after V lost 5 bases and J lost 2 bases. DNA of the CDR3: TGTGCCAGCAGTCGGACAGGGGTACCCTACGAGCAGTACTTC. Protein: CASSRTGVPYEQYF.

The chain links TRBV11-2 to TRBJ2-5, with a weak D call TRBD2 (6 bases). V lost 8 bases and J 4 bases, leaving 11 bases between the germline ends. Germline V gene lookup returns CDR1 SGHAT and CDR2 FQNNGV. This CDR3 is 12 amino acids long. The DNA for the CDR3 is TGTGCCAGCTCCAGGGAGGCAGAGACCCAGTACTTC. Encoded protein: CASSREAETQYF.

The chain joins TRBV4-3 to TRBJ2-3, with 9 nucleotides matching TRBD1. The CDR3 sequence is 13 residues long. Germline loops: CDR1 LGHNA, CDR2 YSLEER. J was trimmed by 7 bases and V by 3 bases; bases with no gene match: 2. The CDR3 nucleotides read TGCGCCAGCAGCCAGGGGACAGGGTATACGCAGTATTTT. Protein product: CASSQGTGYTQYF.

The chain links TRBV2 to TRBJ1-1, with D hard to call. V was cut by 7 bases and J by 0 bases, with 15 bases left in between. There are 15 residues in the CDR3. The V gene's germline CDR1 is SNHLY and CDR2 FYNNEI. In DNA form, the CDR3 reads TGTGCCAGCATGCGGACTTCAGAGTTGAACACTGAAGCTTTCTTT. Translation gives CASMRTSELNTEAFF.

J is TRBJ2-1 and V is TRBV29-1, with D tentatively TRBD2 (5 bases). This CDR3 comprises 12 residues. The V and J ends lost 0 bases and 5 bases respectively, with 5 bases between them. Germline V gene data show CDR1 as SQVTM and CDR2 as ANQGSEA. The CDR3 region has the DNA TGCAGCGTTGAAGACGGGGACAATGAGCAGTTCTTC. Protein sequence: CSVEDGDNEQFF.

The chain couples TRBV5-4 to TRBJ1-3, with 12 positions matching TRBD1. V was clipped by 0 bases and J by 4 bases; unmatched bases: 11. Germline CDR1 is SGHNT and CDR2 is YYREEE (reference sequence). This CDR3 is 19 amino acids long. The CDR3 reads CASSLVPGTGGAKGNTIYF. The CDR3 region has the DNA TGTGCCAGCAGCTTGGTTCCCGGGACAGGGGGCGCGAAAGGAAACACCATATATTTT.

The rearrangement joins TRBV15 to TRBJ2-7; 10 nucleotides match TRBD1. V shed 1 base, J shed 5 bases, and the junction held 5 bases outside the gene matches. CDR1 LNHNV and CDR2 YYDKDF come from the germline V gene (reference sequence). The CDR3 has 15 residues. CDR3 nucleotides: TGTGCCACCAGCAGAGCCGGGACAGGGGCGAACGAGCAGTACTTC. Protein sequence: CATSRAGTGANEQYF.

This chain joins TRBV7-8 and TRBJ2-7; D unclear. The CDR3 contains 13 residues. V was shortened by 2 bases and J by 7 bases, with 12 bases between the two germline ends. The germline V gene has CDR1 SGHVS and CDR2 FQNEAQ. CDR3 nucleotides: TGTGCCAGCAGCTTAATTCAGAACAGAGAGCAGTACTTC. Its translation is CASSLIQNREQYF. The whole variable domain, filled in from reference TRBV7-8 and TRBJ2-7, reads GAGVSQSPRYKVAKRGQDVALRCDPISGHVSLFWYQQALGQGPEFLTYFQNEAQLDKSGLPSDRFFAERPEGSVSTLKIQRTQQEDSAVYLCASSLIQNREQYFGPGTRLTVT.

As to this clone: This same CDR3 is encoded by further DNA sequences in the sample. This sequence joins TRBV11-3 and TRBJ2-7; TRBD1 matches at 9 bases. The CDR3 has 14 amino acids. Germline V gene lookup returns CDR1 SGHNT and CDR2 YENEEA. With 5 bases clipped from V and 1 base from J, the junction kept 3 bases outside the gene matches. The CDR3 spells CASSPGQGSYEQYF. As DNA, the CDR3 is TGTGCCAGCAGCCCGGGACAGGGTTCCTACGAGCAGTACTTC.

The chain employs TRBV4-1 and TRBJ2-1, with D maybe TRBD2 (6 bases). Looked up from germline, CDR1 is MGHRA and CDR2 is YSYEKL. The CDR3 length is 16 residues. V dropped 2 bases and J dropped 4 bases, with 15 bases sitting between them. The CDR3 coding sequence is TGCGCCAGCAGCCAAAGCGGGTCGGCCAGATACAATGAGCAGTTCTTC. Its protein is CASSQSGSARYNEQFF.

Only a few counts were recorded for this clone. The chain recombines TRBV5-1 with TRBJ1-1; D is uncertain. Germline V gene sequence: CDR1 SGHRS, CDR2 YFSETQ. Deletions cut 0 bases from V and 0 bases from J, with 9 bases between. The CDR3 runs 15 residues. DNA of the CDR3: TGCGCCAGCAGCTTGGCCGAGTTCATGAACACTGAAGCTTTCTTT. Amino acids: CASSLAEFMNTEAFF. Based on the CDR3 plus reference TRBV5-1 and TRBJ1-1, the full variable domain is KAGVTQTPRYLIKTRGQQVTLSCSPISGHRSVSWYQQTPGQGLQFLFEYFSETQRNKGNFPGRFSGRQFSNSRSEMNVSTLELGDSALYLCASSLAEFMNTEAFFGQGTRLTVV.

The rearrangement joins TRBV7-2 to TRBJ2-3; perhaps TRBD2 as D (6 bases). In germline, CDR1 is SGHTA, CDR2 FQGNSA. Trimming took 2 bases from V and 4 from J, leaving 22 bases between them. The CDR3 contains 18 residues. The CDR3 loop is CASSLKVASVGSADTQYF. As DNA, the CDR3 is TGTGCCAGCAGCTTAAAGGTCGCTAGCGTAGGCTCGGCAGATACGCAGTATTTT.